A selection of T cell receptor beta chains follows, all from one sample in a study of PD-1 blockade in classical Hodgkin lymphoma. TCRdb's copy holds only in-frame clones and misses some; the assay was immunoSEQ multiplex PCR. The sample records 100,000 or so clones, 89% being singletons. The sequences come from peripheral blood mononuclear cells (PBMCs), collected before the fourth cycle of nivolumab. The source is a human donor with classical Hodgkin lymphoma. The CDR3 runs from the conserved cysteine through the conserved F or W. The order of the fields is V gene, J gene, D gene, clone size, CDR3 DNA, CDR3 protein. The D gene is left open where the match is weak. Size is omitted from some rows. Given values are once, few, many or a class for expanded clones.

TRBV30	TRBJ1-1	TRBD1	-	TGTGCCTGGACCAAAAACAGGGGGGGCGGCACTGAAGCTTTCTTT	CAWTKNRGGGTEAFF
TRBV28	TRBJ1-2	-	-	TGTGCCAGCAGTTTTGGGCAGAACTATGGCTACACCTTC	CASSFGQNYGYTF
TRBV5-1	TRBJ1-4	-	-	TGCGCCAGCAGCTTGGGAGCGGGGGCGACTGAAAAACTGTTTTTT	CASSLGAGATEKLFF
TRBV2	TRBJ2-5	TRBD2	-	TGTGCCAGCAGTGGGACTAGCGGGATCCGAGAGACCCAGTACTTC	CASSGTSGIRETQYF
TRBV19	TRBJ2-3	TRBD2	-	TGTGCCAGTAGTCGCGGGGGTAGCACAGATACGCAGTATTTT	CASSRGGSTDTQYF
TRBV4-3	TRBJ2-3	TRBD2	-	TGCGCCAGCAGCCCATCCCCCGGGAGGAGTGGAAGCACAGATACGCAGTATTTT	CASSPSPGRSGSTDTQYF
TRBV23-1	TRBJ2-7	-	-	TGCGCCAGCAGCCCAAGGTGGGCGGCTTTTTGGGTCGACGAGCAGTACTTC	CASSPRWAAFWVDEQYF
TRBV7-9	TRBJ2-3	-	-	TGTGCCAGCAGCTTAGGGAGCGGACCCACAGATACGCAGTATTTT	CASSLGSGPTDTQYF
TRBV2	TRBJ2-1	TRBD1	-	TGTGCCAGCAGCCTCTCCGTGGACAGGGTATACAATGAGCAGTTCTTC	CASSLSVDRVYNEQFF
TRBV2	TRBJ2-3	-	once	TGTGCCAGCAGTGTCGATGCTAAAGGGGCGTCAGGGCGGTCGGCAGATACGCAGTATTTT	CASSVDAKGASGRSADTQYF
TRBV5-1	TRBJ1-5	-	-	TGCGCCAGCAGCTTGTTGGGTGACAATCAGCCCCAGCATTTT	CASSLLGDNQPQHF
TRBV4-1	TRBJ2-5	TRBD2	once	TGCGCCAGCAGCCAAGGGACTAGCGGGAGAGGGGGGGAGACCCAGTACTTC	CASSQGTSGRGGETQYF
TRBV25-1	TRBJ1-2	-	few	TGTGCCAGCAGTGACCCCGGACACAGGGGCTACACCTTC	CASSDPGHRGYTF
TRBV19	TRBJ2-1	-	-	TGTGCCAGTTTTACGGTTATTTACAATGAGCAGTTCTTC	CASFTVIYNEQFF
TRBV25-1	TRBJ1-4	-	-	TGTGCCAGCAGTGAATCTGGGGACCTTAATGAAAAACTGTTTTTT	CASSESGDLNEKLFF
TRBV7-2	TRBJ2-3	-	-	TGTGCCAGCAGCTTAGTTGGGATGTACACAGATACGCAGTATTTT	CASSLVGMYTDTQYF
TRBV27	TRBJ2-7	TRBD2	-	TGTGCCAGCAGCCCAGGTGGCGGGAGGGTATACTACGAGCAGTACTTC	CASSPGGGRVYYEQYF
TRBV19	TRBJ1-1	-	-	TGTGCCAGTAGTAAGACAAGGAACACTGAAGCTTTCTTT	CASSKTRNTEAFF
TRBV10-1	TRBJ2-7	-	-	TGCGCCAGCAGTGACCCCCCCCGGACAGCCTCCTACGAGCAGTACTTC	CASSDPPRTASYEQYF
TRBV18	TRBJ2-2	TRBD2	-	TGTGCCAGCTCACCGACTAGCGGGGACTACACCGGGGAGCTGTTTTTT	CASSPTSGDYTGELFF
TRBV19	TRBJ2-1	-	-	TGTGCCAGTAGTATATCTAGTCATCCCTACAATGAGCAGTTCTTC	CASSISSHPYNEQFF
TRBV5-6	TRBJ2-1	-	few	TGTGCCAGCAGCCCGGTAACCGGTAGACACTACAATGAGCAGTTCTTC	CASSPVTGRHYNEQFF
TRBV28	TRBJ2-7	TRBD2	-	TGTGCCAGCAGCCGCGCCGGACTAGCGGGAGGCCCCTACGAGCAGTACTTC	CASSRAGLAGGPYEQYF
TRBV5-1	TRBJ1-2	TRBD1	-	TGCGCCAGCAGCTCGGGACAGTTCTATGGCTACACCTTC	CASSSGQFYGYTF
TRBV7-9	TRBJ2-2	TRBD1	once	TGTGCCAGCAGCCCCAGGGGGCTGGGCACCGGGGAGCTGTTTTTT	CASSPRGLGTGELFF
TRBV6-6	TRBJ1-6	TRBD1	-	TGTGCCAGCAGGACGACAGGGTTTGGTTCACCCCTCCACTTT	CASRTTGFGSPLHF
TRBV6-6	TRBJ2-1	-	-	TGTGCCAGCAGCCCCTACAATGAGCAGTTCTTC	CASSPYNEQFF
TRBV6-1	TRBJ2-7	TRBD1	-	TGTGCCAGCAGTGAAGTAGGGGACAGGGGCCCCGGCGAGCAGTACTTC	CASSEVGDRGPGEQYF
TRBV6-1	TRBJ2-3	-	-	TGTGCCAGCAGCCGCCTCAGAGTAACCACAGATACGCAGTATTTT	CASSRLRVTTDTQYF
TRBV30	TRBJ2-7	-	-	TGTGCCTGGAGTGGGGAGGACAATGGGAAACACGAGCAGTACTTC	CAWSGEDNGKHEQYF
TRBV2	TRBJ2-1	-	-	TGTGCCAGCAGTATAAGACCCATCAATGAGCAGTTCTTC	CASSIRPINEQFF
TRBV11-2	TRBJ2-7	-	-	TGTGCCAGCAGCTTAGCGGGGGATTCCTACGAGCAGTACTTC	CASSLAGDSYEQYF
TRBV15	TRBJ1-2	TRBD1	-	TGTGCCACCAGCGATCGACAGGGGGCTTATGGTGTAGGGGGCTACACCTTC	CATSDRQGAYGVGGYTF
TRBV28	TRBJ2-3	-	-	TGTGCCAGCAGCCTCGACACAGATACGCAGTATTTT	CASSLDTDTQYF
TRBV7-2	TRBJ2-1	-	-	TGTGCCAGCAGCTTAGGAGATAGCTCCTACAATGAGCAGTTCTTC	CASSLGDSSYNEQFF
TRBV18	TRBJ2-3	TRBD2	-	TGTGCCAGCTCACCACGGGGACTAGCGGGAGGGCCGAGAATGAATACGCAGTATTTT	CASSPRGLAGGPRMNTQYF
TRBV5-6	TRBJ2-3	-	-	TGTGCCAGCAGCTTGGGGCCCTATACCACGGGCCTACTCACAGATACGCAGTATTTT	CASSLGPYTTGLLTDTQYF
TRBV6-5	TRBJ1-1	-	-	TGTGCCAGCAGTTACTCCCGGGCAGGCACACGTGAAGCTTTCTTT	CASSYSRAGTREAFF
TRBV6-5	TRBJ2-5	-	-	TGTGCCAGCAGTTATGGTAGCAAGGAGACCCAGTACTTC	CASSYGSKETQYF
TRBV19	TRBJ2-1	TRBD2	-	TGTGCCAGTAGTAGTCCATTAGCGGGGAATTACAATGAGCAGTTCTTC	CASSSPLAGNYNEQFF
TRBV19	TRBJ1-1	TRBD1	-	TGTGCCAGTAGCCGACAGGGCAACACTGAAGCTTTCTTT	CASSRQGNTEAFF
TRBV28	TRBJ1-3	-	-	TGTGCCAGCAGTCGACCCCTCTCTGGAAACACCATATATTTT	CASSRPLSGNTIYF
TRBV10-2	TRBJ2-7	-	-	TGCGCCAGCAGTTCTCAACGGACGCGCGAGCAGTACTTC	CASSSQRTREQYF
TRBV27	TRBJ2-4	-	-	TGTGCCAGCAGTTTATCGGCCAAAAACATTCAGTACTTC	CASSLSAKNIQYF
TRBV5-8	TRBJ1-4	TRBD1	-	TGTGCCAGCAGCCAGGGACAGTTAAATGAAAAACTGTTTTTT	CASSQGQLNEKLFF
TRBV28	TRBJ2-7	TRBD1	-	TGTGCCAGCAGTTCACGGACAGGGGGGACCCTCTACGAGCAGTACTTC	CASSSRTGGTLYEQYF
TRBV14	TRBJ1-2	-	once	TGTGCCAGCAGCCAAGATTCGATGGACATATACTATGGCTACACCTTC	CASSQDSMDIYYGYTF
TRBV11-2	TRBJ2-7	-	-	TGTGCCAGCAGCTTAGATTTCGCTTACGAGCAGTACTTC	CASSLDFAYEQYF
TRBV5-1	TRBJ2-5	-	-	TGCGCCAGCAGCTTGGGGGCTGGTCAAGAGACCCAGTACTTC	CASSLGAGQETQYF
TRBV29-1	TRBJ2-4	-	-	TGCAGCGTTGAAGAGGGAAGGGCAGGGCTAGCCAAAAACATTCAGTACTTC	CSVEEGRAGLAKNIQYF
TRBV6-6	TRBJ1-1	-	-	TGTGCCAGCAGTTACGGGGGGACTGAAGCTTTCTTT	CASSYGGTEAFF
TRBV2	TRBJ2-7	-	-	TGTGCCAGCAGCGCCGACGGGGAAGGAGACTACGAGCAGTACTTC	CASSADGEGDYEQYF
TRBV7-2	TRBJ2-4	TRBD1	-	TGTGCCAGCAGCGCTCAGGGACAGGGAACTGGAAACATTCAGTACTTC	CASSAQGQGTGNIQYF
TRBV5-1	TRBJ2-1	TRBD2	-	TGCGCCAGCAGCTGGTTAGCGGGGGCGGGCTCCTACAATGAGCAGTTCTTC	CASSWLAGAGSYNEQFF
TRBV4-3	TRBJ2-3	-	-	TGCGCCAGCAGCCAAGGGGGGCAGGGGCGAGATACGCAGTATTTT	CASSQGGQGRDTQYF
TRBV27	TRBJ2-5	TRBD2	-	TGTGCCAGCAGCCTCACCGTACCGGGACTAGCTGTTGAGACCCAGTACTTC	CASSLTVPGLAVETQYF
TRBV14	TRBJ1-1	-	once	TGTGCCAGCAGCCAGAACACTGAAGCTTTCTTT	CASSQNTEAFF
TRBV30	TRBJ1-1	-	-	TGTGCCTGGAGTGTCAGGGTCATGAACACTGAAGCTTTCTTT	CAWSVRVMNTEAFF